Listed here are 2 T cell receptor beta chains from one sample, sequenced in a study of T cells in localized non-small cell lung cancer. Assay: immunoSEQ multiplex PCR; the TCRdb copy retains only in-frame clones and omits some. This sample carries approximately 31,000 clones, roughly 87% of them seen once, and the ten largest clones take around 17%. Sequencing used peripheral blood mononuclear cells, obtained before any cancer treatment. The receptors originated from a man aged 40 to 70 with stage III lung adenocarcinoma.

The gene calls are TRBV4-2 and TRBJ2-7, with a tentative D call TRBD2 (5 bases). Germline CDR1 is LGHNA and CDR2 is YNFKEQ. Trimming left V 0 bases short and J 0 bases short, with 9 bases between. The CDR3 contains 15 residues. The CDR3: CASSQETGSSYEQYF. Written as DNA, the CDR3 is TGTGCCAGCAGCCAAGAAACGGGGAGCTCCTACGAGCAGTACTTC.

V gene TRBV28 combines with J gene TRBJ1-6; D is possibly TRBD1 (5 bases). The CDR3 loop spans 14 amino acids. Germline CDR1 and CDR2: MDHEN and SYDVKM. V was clipped by 7 bases and J by 5 bases, with 12 bases between them. CDR3 amino acids: CASTPGTHNSPLHF. The CDR3 DNA reads as TGTGCCAGCACCCCTGGGACTCATAATTCACCCCTCCACTTT.